This T cell receptor (beta chain) originates from a study of beta chain features in type 1 diabetes. In germline, CDR1 is LNHDA, CDR2 SQIVND (reference sequence). The V gene lost 10 bases and the J gene lost 9 bases, with 19 bases spanning the gap. CDR3 length: 13 residues. In its sample, this clone was seen a few times. Its antigen is not identified. The study, taken as a whole, reports: Shorter TCRB CDR3s, moderately but significantly so, were found in Type 1 diabetes patients in all four CD4+ subsets. Diminished insertions and augmented deletions at VDJ junctions characterized type 1 diabetes patients.

As every portion of the isolated RNA was reverse transcribed, the sequencing read expressed TCRB transcripts. Clones were read by immunoSEQ multiplex PCR, and TCRdb kept only the in-frame ones, dropping some. The table lists hundreds of thousands of clones, over 11% of them singletons, with less than 0.04% in the top ten. The origin of this receptor is a young man with type 1 diabetes. Sequenced material: naive CD4+ T cells from blood. The chain recombines TRBV19 with TRBJ1-5; no definite D call. The CDR3 DNA sequence: TGTGCCACCTCAGACGGGATTAGTTCGCCCCAGCATTTT. It translates to CATSDGISSPQHF. The variable domain in full, with the rest retrieved from reference TRBV19 and TRBJ1-5, is DGGITQSPKYLFRKEGQNVTLSCEQNLNHDAMYWYRQDPGQGLRLIYYSQIVNDFQKGDIAEGYSVSREKKESFPLTVTSAQKNPTAFYLCATSDGISSPQHFGDGTRLSIL.